This paragraph covers one TCR beta chain sequence. Its antigen is still unknown. It was uncontrolled infection, other autoimmune disease, pregnancy or lactation that excluded patients. Diagnostic assessment was based on clinical symptoms, serum thyroxine and TRAb, thyroid ultrasound and orbital computed tomography. This record comes from a study of T cells in Graves' hyperthyroidism and ophthalmopathy. Whole-study findings and limits: Most thyroid-expanded clonotypes above 0.001 were also found in blood. Progression to ophthalmopathy was predicted a median of roughly 6.8 months early.

The investigators amplified TCR beta CDR3 regions from RNA transcripts. In the first-round RT-PCR of the TCR CDR3, the HTBI primer set was used. TCRdb fed the multiplex PCR reads into MiXCR, producing one record per CDR3 protein. In the table there are 490,000 or so distinct CDR3 sequences, 40% to 55% of which are singletons. CDR3 length: 13 amino acids. V lost 3 bases to trimming and J lost 3 bases, with 9 bases between them. From germline, CDR1 is DFQATT and CDR2 SNEGSKA (reference sequence). The sequence derives from an adult woman with Graves' disease, either hyperthyroidism or ophthalmopathy (not recorded which). The gene calls are TRBV20-1 and TRBJ1-3; tentatively, D is TRBD1 (5 bases). Sequenced sample: peripheral blood or thyroid tissue (not recorded which). CDR3 in amino acids: CSASSRVGNTIYF. The CDR3 nucleotides read TGCAGTGCTAGCTCCAGGGTTGGAAACACCATATATTTT.